The 21 T cell receptor beta chains in this list originate from one sample, sequenced in a study of blood T cell repertoires in COVID-19. Profiling relied on immunoSEQ multiplex PCR, and the TCRdb table lists in-frame clones only, not all of them. The sample has approximately 160,000 clones; just under 85% are singletons. The sequencing input was peripheral blood. These receptors came from a man aged 35 to 55 who had recovered from COVID-19.

The genes are TRBV5-1 and TRBJ2-5, with 8 bases identical to TRBD1. CDR1 is SGHRS, CDR2 YFSETQ, per germline. The length of the CDR3 is 16 residues. Losses at the gene ends were 4 bases for V and 4 bases for J; bases not matched to a gene: 12. DNA of the CDR3: TGCGCCAGCAGCGTCCAGGCCTCAACAGGGGGAGAGACCCAGTACTTC. It translates to CASSVQASTGGETQYF.

V usage is TRBV4-2 and J usage is TRBJ2-1; 9 bases are shared with TRBD2. V lost 3 bases, J lost 1 base, and 7 bases stayed unmatched. The length of the CDR3 is 17 residues. Germline V gene lookup returns CDR1 LGHNA and CDR2 YNFKEQ. This CDR3 reads CASSQTLGLASYNEQFF. The CDR3 DNA reads TGTGCCAGCAGCCAGACTTTGGGACTAGCTTCCTACAATGAGCAGTTCTTC.

This chain joins TRBV15 and TRBJ1-2, with 9 bases matching TRBD1. There are 14 residues in the CDR3. J gave up 8 bases and V 3 bases, and 7 bases lay outside the gene matches. The germline CDR1 and CDR2 sequences are LNHNV and YYDKDF (reference sequence). CDR3 sequence (DNA): TGTGCCACCAGCAGGGAGACAGGGGGTTACGGCTACACCTTC. Translation: CATSRETGGYGYTF.

The gene calls are TRBV4-3 and TRBJ1-5; D call uncertain. The V gene lost 0 bases and the J gene lost 7 bases, with 10 bases spanning the gap. Germline V CDR1 and CDR2: LGHNA, YSLEER. The CDR3 loop spans 14 amino acids. The CDR3 reads CASSQDRGWQPQHF. CDR3 DNA sequence: TGCGCCAGCAGCCAAGACAGAGGTTGGCAGCCCCAGCATTTT.

V and J are TRBV6-5 and TRBJ2-2, with 8 bases fitting TRBD1. Germline lookup yields CDR1 MNHEY and CDR2 SVGAGI. The V segment lost 5 bases and the J segment 9 bases; nucleotides outside the gene matches: 8. The CDR3 spans 14 residues. CDR3 region: CASSPSTGARELFF. CDR3 in DNA: TGTGCCAGCAGTCCGTCGACAGGGGCCAGGGAGCTGTTTTTT.

The V gene is TRBV7-6, the J gene TRBJ2-2, with 9 bases aligning to TRBD2. Germline V gene lookup returns CDR1 SGHVS and CDR2 FNYEAQ. CDR3 length equals 16 residues. With 5 bases clipped from V and 1 base from J, the junction kept 5 bases outside the gene matches. The CDR3 region is CASSPLAGENTGELFF. The CDR3 nucleotides are TGTGCCAGCAGCCCCTTAGCGGGAGAGAACACCGGGGAGCTGTTTTTT.

This chain connects TRBV9 to TRBJ2-5; D unclear. This CDR3 region has 13 residues. V was cut by 3 bases and J by 0 bases, with 6 bases left in between. Per germline, CDR1 SGDLS and CDR2 YYNGEE. CDR3 nucleotide sequence: TGTGCCAGCAGCGGCAGGTACCAAGAGACCCAGTACTTC. This codes for CASSGRYQETQYF.

The J gene is TRBJ2-7, the V gene TRBV7-2, with D uncertain. The germline CDR1 and CDR2 sequences are SGHTA and FQGNSA. The CDR3 sequence is 12 residues long. V lost 2 bases and J 4 bases, leaving 6 bases between the germline ends. The DNA for the CDR3 is TGTGCCAGCAGCTTACTAGGATACGAGCAGTACTTC. Its translation is CASSLLGYEQYF.

The genes are TRBV7-2 and TRBJ1-2, with D perhaps TRBD1 (6 bases). Germline V gene sequence: CDR1 SGHTA, CDR2 FQGNSA. This CDR3 has 13 amino acids. The germline V and J ends were trimmed by 1 base and 8 bases, with 11 bases remaining between them. CDR3 bases: TGTGCCAGCAGCTTAGAGGGGACATTCGGCTACACCTTC. Translating gives CASSLEGTFGYTF.

The rearrangement links TRBV5-4 to TRBJ1-1, with D uncertain. Trimming took off 0 bases at V and 8 bases at J, with 11 bases between the two ends. Germline V gene lookup returns CDR1 SGHNT and CDR2 YYREEE (reference sequence). This CDR3 region has 13 residues. The CDR3 loop is CASSLASREEAFF. The CDR3 coding sequence is TGTGCCAGCAGCTTGGCCTCGAGGGAGGAAGCTTTCTTT.

The chain uses TRBV12-2 and TRBJ1-4. TRBV12-2 is termed a pseudogene. The CDR3 sequence is 12 residues long. CDR3 nucleotide sequence: TGTGCAAGTCGCAAAAGGAGGGAAAAACTGTTTTTT. This encodes CASRKRREKLFF.

The chain joins TRBV6-5 to TRBJ1-2, with a weak D call TRBD1 (6 bases). CDR1 and CDR2 from the germline V gene are MNHEY and SVGAGI. V lost 4 bases, J lost 4 bases, and 13 bases lay in between. The CDR3 contains 14 residues. CDR3 bases: TGTGCCAGCAGTTCGTTAACAGGGTTCTATGGCTACACCTTC. Protein product: CASSSLTGFYGYTF.

This clone was detected only a few times. CDR3 in amino acids: CASSQDTGQNSPLHF. The CDR3 DNA reads TGCGCCAGCAGCCAAGACACAGGGCAAAATTCACCCCTCCACTTT. The chain recombines TRBV4-3 with TRBJ1-6; the D gene is possibly TRBD1 (6 bases). The CDR3 contains 15 residues. The ends were cut back, 0 bases at V and 7 bases at J, with 10 bases in the middle. Germline assignment: CDR1 LGHNA and CDR2 YSLEER.

V usage is TRBV6-4 and J usage is TRBJ1-5; D possibly corresponds to TRBD1 (6 bases). Germline V gene lookup returns CDR1 MRHNA and CDR2 SNTAGT. The V and J ends lost 5 bases and 2 bases respectively, with 13 bases between them. This CDR3 spans 15 amino acids. The CDR3 DNA reads as TGTGCCAGCAGTCCACAGGGTGGGGGCAATCAGCCCCAGCATTTT. Translation: CASSPQGGGNQPQHF.

This clone has only one observation. The chain is built from TRBV6-5 and TRBJ1-3, with D perhaps matching TRBD1 (5 bases). The CDR3 has 14 residues. The germline V gene has CDR1 MNHEY and CDR2 SVGAGI. The V end was cut by 5 bases, the J end by 8 bases, with 16 bases between. The CDR3, as DNA: TGTGCCAGCAGTCAAAGGCAGGGAATACACACCATATATTTT. It is translated as CASSQRQGIHTIYF.

There are a few counts of this clone. The V and J genes are TRBV11-1 and TRBJ1-4, with 7 bases matching TRBD1. With 2 bases clipped from V and 7 bases from J, the junction kept 1 base outside the gene matches. Germline CDR1 reads SGHAT; CDR2 reads FQDESV (reference sequence). The CDR3 covers 13 residues. CDR3 DNA sequence: TGTGCCAGCAGCTTACGGGACAGTGAAAAACTGTTTTTT. Its translation: CASSLRDSEKLFF.

The chain combines TRBV5-1 with TRBJ2-2; 16 bases agree with TRBD2. Trimming cost V 4 bases and J 6 bases; bases outside gene matches: 3. Germline values: CDR1 SGHRS, CDR2 YFSETQ. The CDR3 has 16 residues. The CDR3 DNA is TGCGCCAGCAGCCCGGGACTAGCGGGAGGGCCCGGGGAGCTGTTTTTT. It specifies CASSPGLAGGPGELFF. Complete variable domain (other parts from reference TRBV5-1 and TRBJ2-2): KAGVTQTPRYLIKTRGQQVTLSCSPISGHRSVSWYQQTPGQGLQFLFEYFSETQRNKGNFPGRFSGRQFSNSRSEMNVSTLELGDSALYLCASSPGLAGGPGELFFGEGSRLTVL.

This chain joins TRBV5-8 and TRBJ2-7; no clear D. The CDR3 is made up of 11 amino acids. V lost 4 bases and J lost 3, with 5 bases in between. Germline V CDR1 and CDR2: SGHTS, YDEGEE. Written as DNA, the CDR3 is TGTGCCAGCAGCCCCCGCTACGAGCAGTACTTC. Its translation: CASSPRYEQYF.

The V call is TRBV29-1, the J call TRBJ2-7, with TRBD2 matching over 10 bases. V trimming: 6 bases; J trimming: 0 bases; junction bases outside the gene matches: 8. Germline assignment: CDR1 SQVTM and CDR2 ANQGSEA. The CDR3 has 15 residues. The CDR3 loop is CSVAGLAANSYEQYF. The DNA of the CDR3 is TGCAGCGTCGCTGGACTAGCGGCAAACTCCTACGAGCAGTACTTC.

The J gene is TRBJ2-7, the V gene TRBV7-8, with D tentatively TRBD1 (6 bases). This CDR3 region has 14 residues. V was shortened by 1 base and J by 5 bases, with 12 bases between the two germline ends. Germline CDR1 SGHVS, CDR2 FQNEAQ. The chain's CDR3 is CASSLVGTINEQYF. The CDR3 region has the DNA TGTGCCAGCAGCTTAGTTGGGACAATCAACGAGCAGTACTTC.

V usage is TRBV30 and J usage is TRBJ2-1, with D perhaps matching TRBD1 (6 bases). The germline V gene has CDR1 GTSNPN and CDR2 SVGIG (reference sequence). V lost 0 bases and J 7 bases, leaving 10 bases between the germline ends. This CDR3 spans 13 amino acids. In DNA form, the CDR3 reads TGTGCCTGGAGTGTAAGGGGGTGGAATGAGCAGTTCTTC. As protein: CAWSVRGWNEQFF.